This TCR beta chain was recorded in a study of cytomegalovirus exposure and HLA in healthy donors. Looking at the study overall: Among the roughly 370 genotyped donors, over 70% were placed in the Caucasian-associated ancestry cluster.

Germline V gene data show CDR1 as MGHRA and CDR2 as YSYEKL. The CDR3 runs to 14 residues. V was clipped by 4 bases and J by 3 bases, with 10 bases between them. PCR employed 60 Vbeta and 13 Jbeta primers. The table came from immunoSEQ multiplex PCR; TCRdb's copy has only in-frame clones and leaves some out. The sample yields more than 150,000 clones, approximately 84% seen once. This rearrangement joins TRBV4-1 to TRBJ2-1; D is ambiguous. The sample consisted of PBMCs. The sequence was obtained from a woman in her twenties or thirties in good health and CMV-seropositive. The CDR3 is CASSPLGVYNEQFF. The CDR3 DNA reads as TGCGCCAGCAGCCCCCTAGGAGTCTACAATGAGCAGTTCTTC.